Listed below are T cell receptor beta chains from one sample, sequenced in a study of cytomegalovirus exposure and HLA in healthy donors. Clones were read by immunoSEQ multiplex PCR, and TCRdb kept only the in-frame ones, dropping some. The sample contains around 93,000 clones, approximately 80% of which appear only once. What was sequenced was PBMCs. All receptors derive from a man aged 30 to 39 in good health and CMV-seropositive. Each CDR3 is given with its conserved first and last residue. A D gene is named only where the DNA matches it firmly. Size is stated for part of the rows, as once, few or many counts, or as a class when the clone is expanded.

-	TRBV9	TRBJ1-2	-	CASSVGAGVKGYTF	TGTGCCAGCAGCGTAGGAGCGGGGGTGAAGGGCTACACCTTC
TRBD1	TRBV28	TRBJ1-4	-	CASSLGQGFEKLFF	TGTGCCAGCAGTTTAGGACAGGGTTTTGAAAAACTGTTTTTT
TRBD1	TRBV7-7	TRBJ2-5	-	CASQRDSLQETQYF	TGTGCCAGTCAACGGGACAGCTTACAAGAGACCCAGTACTTC
TRBD1	TRBV5-5	TRBJ1-5	-	CASSATYKDRVVGQPQHF	TGTGCCAGCAGCGCGACCTATAAGGACAGGGTCGTAGGTCAGCCCCAGCATTTT
TRBD2	TRBV6-1	TRBJ2-7	-	CASTLGTSGYEQYF	TGTGCCAGCACCCTGGGGACTAGTGGCTACGAGCAGTACTTC
-	TRBV28	TRBJ1-3	-	CASSFPDRKGSAAGGNTIYF	TGTGCCAGCAGTTTCCCAGACAGGAAAGGGAGCGCGGCGGGTGGAAACACCATATATTTT
-	TRBV9	TRBJ1-1	-	CASSVDLSGGLNTEAFF	TGTGCCAGCAGCGTAGATCTATCGGGGGGACTGAACACTGAAGCTTTCTTT
TRBD1	TRBV5-5	TRBJ2-7	once	CASSFAGTAYEQYF	TGTGCCAGCAGCTTCGCCGGGACAGCGTACGAGCAGTACTTC
TRBD2	TRBV4-3	TRBJ2-2	few	CASSPHSGRSGELFF	TGCGCCAGCAGCCCCCACAGCGGGAGATCCGGGGAGCTGTTTTTT
TRBD1	TRBV6-4	TRBJ2-3	-	CASILNGTGGTDTQYF	TGTGCCAGCATTCTGAACGGGACAGGGGGGACAGATACGCAGTATTTT
-	TRBV28	TRBJ2-7	few	CASSFSGPPGLQLYEQYF	TGTGCCAGCAGTTTTTCGGGGCCCCCGGGACTTCAACTTTACGAGCAGTACTTC
-	TRBV6-6	TRBJ1-5	-	CASSYPGGGSNQPQHF	TGTGCCAGCAGTTACCCCGGCGGTGGAAGCAATCAGCCCCAGCATTTT
-	TRBV12-5	TRBJ1-5	few	CASGEPGQPQHF	TGTGCTAGTGGAGAACCGGGTCAGCCCCAGCATTTT
TRBD1	TRBV7-9	TRBJ1-4	many	CASSRLATGGGEKLFF	TGTGCCAGCAGCCGTCTCGCGACAGGGGGAGGGGAAAAACTGTTTTTT
TRBD1	TRBV7-2	TRBJ1-2	-	CASSPGTGGRYGYTF	TGTGCCAGCAGTCCCGGGACAGGGGGACGATATGGCTACACCTTC
-	TRBV11-1	TRBJ2-1	-	CASSSPGQSHEQFF	TGTGCCAGCAGCTCCCCGGGACAATCCCATGAGCAGTTCTTC
-	TRBV13	TRBJ1-1	-	CASRLEGGGEAFF	TGTGCCAGCCGACTTGAGGGGGGGGGCGAAGCTTTCTTT
-	TRBV9	TRBJ1-3	-	CASSVGGGSTNTIYF	TGTGCCAGCAGCGTAGGCGGGGGTTCCACGAACACCATATATTTT
TRBD2	TRBV27	TRBJ2-5	-	CASSHGREQYF	TGTGCCAGCAGTCATGGGAGGGAGCAGTACTTC
TRBD1	TRBV4-3	TRBJ1-2	once	CASSQDRGRGNYGYTF	TGCGCCAGCAGCCAAGATCGGGGCAGGGGGAACTATGGCTACACCTTC
-	TRBV7-2	TRBJ2-3	-	CASSLVHSDTQYF	TGTGCCAGCAGCCTGGTACATTCCGATACGCAGTATTTT
-	TRBV18	TRBJ1-4	-	CASSPQGLGGEKLFF	TGTGCCAGCTCACCACAAGGGCTCGGAGGTGAAAAACTGTTTTTT
-	TRBV9	TRBJ2-3	once	CASSPSFSATDTQYF	TGTGCCAGCAGCCCTTCCTTTAGCGCCACAGATACGCAGTATTTT
-	TRBV27	TRBJ2-7	-	CASSLSYAGSYEQYF	TGTGCCAGCAGTTTATCTTACGCAGGCTCCTACGAGCAGTACTTC
-	TRBV7-2	TRBJ2-2	once	CASSPDRDTGELFF	TGTGCCAGCAGCCCGGACAGAGACACCGGGGAGCTGTTTTTT
-	TRBV19	TRBJ1-2	-	CASSIEWQVGYTF	TGTGCCAGTAGTATCGAATGGCAGGTTGGCTACACCTTC
-	TRBV10-3	TRBJ1-1	once	CAISVRENTEAFF	TGTGCCATCAGTGTGAGAGAGAACACTGAAGCTTTCTTT
TRBD2	TRBV30	TRBJ2-1	-	CAWRGLVAYNEQFF	TGTGCCTGGAGAGGACTAGTGGCCTACAATGAGCAGTTCTTC
TRBD1	TRBV15	TRBJ2-2	once	CATSRDQVRTGGRSTGELFF	TGTGCCACCAGCAGAGATCAGGTCCGTACAGGGGGTCGGAGCACCGGGGAGCTGTTTTTT
-	TRBV5-4	TRBJ2-1	-	CASAIGRDYNEQFF	TGTGCCAGCGCTATAGGCAGGGACTACAATGAGCAGTTCTTC
-	TRBV7-9	TRBJ1-1	-	CASSLVQGNTEAFF	TGTGCCAGCAGCTTAGTGCAGGGAAACACTGAAGCTTTCTTT
-	TRBV27	TRBJ2-7	few	CASSSGQTYEQYF	TGTGCCAGCAGTTCCGGACAGACCTACGAGCAGTACTTC
-	TRBV5-1	TRBJ2-1	-	CASSLGGFNEQFF	TGCGCCAGCAGCTTGGGAGGGTTTAATGAGCAGTTCTTC
-	TRBV4-3	TRBJ1-6	-	CASSQAFGVSSYNSPLHF	TGCGCCAGCAGCCAAGCTTTCGGGGTGAGCTCCTATAATTCACCCCTCCACTTT
-	TRBV5-8	TRBJ1-5	-	CASSSLEPQHF	TGTGCCAGCAGCTCGTTAGAGCCCCAGCATTTT
TRBD1	TRBV18	TRBJ1-5	-	CASSPAGGTGTSNQPQHF	TGTGCCAGCTCACCAGCAGGGGGGACAGGGACTAGCAATCAGCCCCAGCATTTT
-	TRBV5-1	TRBJ1-1	few	CASSLQGEHTEAFF	TGCGCCAGCAGCTTGCAGGGTGAGCACACTGAAGCTTTCTTT
TRBD1	TRBV6-6	TRBJ1-4	-	CASRLGTGINEKLFF	TGTGCCAGCAGGTTAGGGACAGGGATTAATGAAAAATTGTTTTTT
-	TRBV7-9	TRBJ2-3	-	CASSLLDSSDTQYF	TGTGCCAGCAGCTTATTGGACAGTTCAGATACGCAGTATTTT
-	TRBV19	TRBJ2-1	-	CASSIFGRANLDNEQFF	TGTGCCAGTAGTATATTCGGGAGAGCGAATTTGGACAATGAGCAGTTCTTC
-	TRBV28	TRBJ2-5	-	CASSFGGSRETQYF	TGTGCCAGCAGTTTTGGTGGGAGTCGTGAGACCCAGTACTTC
TRBD2	TRBV5-4	TRBJ2-3	-	CASSLAGGLAGSTDTQYF	TGTGCCAGCAGCTTGGCCGGGGGACTAGCGGGAAGCACAGATACGCAGTATTTT
-	TRBV20-1	TRBJ1-2	-	CSARDGQPLSF	TGCAGTGCTAGAGATGGGCAGCCCCTCTCCTTC